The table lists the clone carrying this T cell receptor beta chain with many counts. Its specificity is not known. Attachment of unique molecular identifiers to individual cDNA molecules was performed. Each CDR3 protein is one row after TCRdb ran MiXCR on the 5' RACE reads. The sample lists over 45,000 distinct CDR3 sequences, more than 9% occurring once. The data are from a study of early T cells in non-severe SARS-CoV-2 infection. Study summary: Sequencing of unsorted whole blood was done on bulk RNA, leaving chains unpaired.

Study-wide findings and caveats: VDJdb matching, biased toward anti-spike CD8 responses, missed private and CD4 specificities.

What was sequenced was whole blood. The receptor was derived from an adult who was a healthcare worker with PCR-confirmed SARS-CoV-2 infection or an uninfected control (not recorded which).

CDR3 nucleotide sequence: TGTGCCAGCAGCTTAAGGCCCGGGTCCAACGAGCAGTACTTC. Translation: CASSLRPGSNEQYF. J is TRBJ2-7 and V is TRBV7-3; D uncertain. There are 14 residues in the CDR3. Trimming left V 1 base short and J 5 bases short, with 12 bases between. CDR1 is SGHTA, CDR2 FQGTGA, per germline.